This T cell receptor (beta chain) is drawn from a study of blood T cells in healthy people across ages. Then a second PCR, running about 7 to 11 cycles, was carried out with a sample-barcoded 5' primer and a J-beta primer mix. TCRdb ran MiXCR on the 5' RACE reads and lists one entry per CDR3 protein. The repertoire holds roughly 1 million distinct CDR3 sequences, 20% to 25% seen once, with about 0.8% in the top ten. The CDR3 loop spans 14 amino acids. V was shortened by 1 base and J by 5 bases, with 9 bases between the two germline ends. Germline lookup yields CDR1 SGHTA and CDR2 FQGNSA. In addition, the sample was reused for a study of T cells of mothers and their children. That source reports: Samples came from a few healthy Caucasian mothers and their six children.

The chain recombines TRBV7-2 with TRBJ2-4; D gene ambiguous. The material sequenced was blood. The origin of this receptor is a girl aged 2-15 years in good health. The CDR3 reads CASSLGGVQNIQYF. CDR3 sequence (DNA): TGTGCCAGCAGCTTAGGCGGTGTTCAAAACATTCAGTACTTC.